Listed below are T cell receptor beta chains from one sample, sequenced in a study of cytomegalovirus exposure and HLA in healthy donors. Data came from immunoSEQ multiplex PCR; TCRdb stores just in-frame clones and leaves some out. The sample holds approximately 190,000 clones, around 90% seen once. The sequenced sample was PBMCs. Source of these receptors: a boy aged 2 to 10 in good health and CMV-seronegative. CDR3s include the opening cysteine and the closing phenylalanine or tryptophan. The D gene is left open where the match is weak. Clone size is shown for a subset of rows, as once, few, many or a class of expanded clone.

d_gene	v_gene	abundance	j_gene	CDR3aa	CDR3nt
NA	TRBV5-1	once	TRBJ2-5	CASSPSDSQETQYF	TGCGCCAGCAGCCCTTCCGACAGCCAAGAGACCCAGTACTTC
NA	TRBV30	few	TRBJ1-6	CAWMRSSYNSPLHF	TGTGCCTGGATGCGTAGCTCCTATAATTCACCCCTCCACTTT
TRBD2	TRBV7-2	NA	TRBJ2-1	CASSSGLATEQFF	TGTGCCAGCAGCTCGGGACTAGCCACTGAGCAGTTCTTC
NA	TRBV7-9	NA	TRBJ2-1	CASSSGQSYNEQFF	TGTGCCAGCAGCTCCGGACAGAGCTACAATGAGCAGTTCTTC
NA	TRBV9	NA	TRBJ2-1	CASSVGPQGPEQFF	TGTGCCAGCAGCGTAGGTCCCCAGGGGCCTGAGCAGTTCTTC
TRBD2	TRBV9	NA	TRBJ2-3	CASSVATSGGLADTQYF	TGTGCCAGCAGCGTAGCTACGAGCGGGGGACTTGCAGATACGCAGTATTTT
NA	TRBV28	NA	TRBJ2-4	CASSFDSGKGSLIIQYF	TGTGCCAGCAGTTTTGATTCAGGAAAAGGTAGTCTAATCATTCAGTACTTC
TRBD1	TRBV2	NA	TRBJ1-5	CASFPDRGSQPQHF	TGTGCCAGTTTTCCCGACAGGGGAAGTCAGCCCCAGCATTTT
NA	TRBV15	NA	TRBJ1-6	CATSKGQDFSYNSPLHF	TGTGCCACCAGCAAGGGACAAGACTTCTCCTATAATTCACCCCTCCACTTT
TRBD1	TRBV6-5	NA	TRBJ2-5	CASRLYRGEETQYF	TGTGCCAGCAGACTTTACAGGGGCGAAGAGACCCAGTACTTC
TRBD2	TRBV6-6	few	TRBJ2-1	CASTHPAGGNEQFF	TGTGCCAGCACCCACCCAGCGGGGGGCAATGAGCAGTTCTTC
TRBD1	TRBV5-3	NA	TRBJ1-6	CARSWFRGQVYNSPLHF	TGTGCCAGAAGCTGGTTCAGGGGACAGGTCTATAATTCACCCCTCCACTTT
TRBD2	TRBV19	NA	TRBJ2-7	CASSLGLAGVGSYEQYF	TGTGCCAGTAGCCTGGGACTAGCGGGAGTTGGATCCTACGAGCAGTACTTC
TRBD2	TRBV19	NA	TRBJ2-1	CASSPGTSGRAGVFGEQFF	TGTGCCAGTAGTCCCGGGACTAGCGGGAGGGCCGGTGTCTTTGGTGAGCAGTTCTTC
NA	TRBV19	NA	TRBJ2-1	CASSILMVGRSSYNEQFF	TGTGCCAGTAGTATTCTGATGGTGGGCCGAAGCTCCTACAATGAGCAGTTCTTC
TRBD1	TRBV5-4	NA	TRBJ2-5	CASSLTPGQGWSGETQYF	TGTGCCAGCAGCTTGACCCCGGGACAGGGTTGGTCGGGAGAGACCCAGTACTTC
NA	TRBV28	NA	TRBJ1-5	CASRETLGNQPQHF	TGTGCCAGCAGGGAGACTTTGGGCAATCAGCCCCAGCATTTT
TRBD1	TRBV5-4	NA	TRBJ2-2	CASSLGDSTGELFF	TGTGCCAGCAGCTTGGGGGACAGTACCGGGGAGCTGTTTTTT
NA	TRBV28	few	TRBJ2-7	CASSFYGYEQYF	TGTGCCAGCAGTTTTTACGGCTACGAGCAGTACTTC
NA	TRBV7-3	NA	TRBJ1-4	CASSQGQTNEKLFF	TGTGCCAGCAGCCAAGGACAGACTAATGAAAAACTGTTTTTT
TRBD1	TRBV30	few	TRBJ2-7	CAWDRAGEQYF	TGTGCCTGGGACAGGGCAGGCGAGCAGTACTTC
NA	TRBV5-1	NA	TRBJ2-5	CASSLDPDWTQYF	TGCGCCAGCAGCTTGGACCCAGATTGGACCCAGTACTTC
NA	TRBV30	NA	TRBJ1-5	CAWSAGVNQPQHF	TGTGCCTGGAGTGCGGGAGTTAATCAGCCCCAGCATTTT
NA	TRBV5-1	NA	TRBJ1-5	CASSLAPGGGTNQPQHF	TGCGCCAGCAGCTTGGCCCCCGGGGGGGGGACCAATCAGCCCCAGCATTTT
TRBD1	TRBV27	once	TRBJ1-2	CASSLSRTGSGYTF	TGTGCCAGCAGTTTATCCCGGACAGGCAGTGGCTACACCTTC
TRBD1	TRBV5-6	once	TRBJ2-5	CASSQTGVTQYF	TGTGCCAGCAGCCAGACAGGGGTGACCCAGTACTTC
NA	TRBV6-5	NA	TRBJ1-4	CASSGRGTNEKLFF	TGTGCCAGCAGTGGTCGGGGGACTAATGAAAAACTGTTTTTT
NA	TRBV5-6	NA	TRBJ2-7	CASSRLVRLALYEQYF	TGTGCCAGCAGCCGGCTGGTACGGCTAGCGCTCTACGAGCAGTACTTC
NA	TRBV5-4	few	TRBJ2-1	CASSLTFDRSNEQFF	TGTGCCAGCAGCCTTACTTTTGACAGGAGCAATGAGCAGTTCTTC
NA	TRBV6-1	NA	TRBJ1-6	CASSGNRDSPLHF	TGTGCCAGCAGTGGAAACAGGGATTCACCCCTCCACTTT
TRBD1	TRBV9	once	TRBJ1-4	CASSVAGRGSEKLFF	TGTGCCAGCAGCGTAGCCGGCAGGGGGAGTGAAAAACTGTTTTTT
NA	TRBV28	NA	TRBJ1-3	CASSFVRRSGNTIYF	TGTGCCAGCAGTTTCGTGAGGCGCTCTGGAAACACCATATATTTT
TRBD1	TRBV6-1	NA	TRBJ1-5	CASREGTAQKYSNQPQHF	TGTGCCAGCCGGGAAGGGACAGCCCAAAAATATAGCAATCAGCCCCAGCATTTT
TRBD2	TRBV5-1	NA	TRBJ2-1	CASSWPGLADSYSYNEQFF	TGCGCCAGCAGCTGGCCGGGACTAGCGGACTCTTACTCCTACAATGAGCAGTTCTTC
TRBD1	TRBV6-5	NA	TRBJ1-1	CASSYDRAGTEAFF	TGTGCCAGCAGTTACGACAGGGCGGGGACTGAAGCTTTCTTT
NA	TRBV29-1	NA	TRBJ2-4	CSVGQRAKNIQYF	TGCAGCGTTGGTCAGCGAGCCAAAAACATTCAGTACTTC
NA	TRBV23-1	NA	TRBJ1-1	CASSPRLGNTEAFF	TGCGCCAGCAGTCCAAGACTGGGGAACACTGAAGCTTTCTTT
TRBD1	TRBV25-1	once	TRBJ1-2	CASSDQTGGYGYTF	TGTGCCAGCAGTGACCAGACAGGGGGCTATGGCTACACCTTC
NA	TRBV7-2	NA	TRBJ2-7	CASSLSHSLEQYF	TGTGCCAGCAGCTTAAGTCATAGTCTCGAGCAGTACTTC
TRBD2	TRBV28	once	TRBJ2-7	CASTSGYSYEQYF	TGTGCCAGCACTAGCGGGTACTCCTACGAGCAGTACTTC
TRBD2	TRBV19	NA	TRBJ2-2	CASSIGGSGVAELFF	TGTGCCAGTAGTATAGGAGGTAGCGGGGTCGCGGAGCTGTTTTTT
TRBD2	TRBV5-1	NA	TRBJ2-3	CASSERSGGSRDTQYF	TGCGCCAGCAGCGAAAGGAGCGGGGGTTCAAGAGATACGCAGTATTTT
NA	TRBV15	few	TRBJ2-7	CATSRDAKRTSSYEQYF	TGTGCCACCAGCAGAGATGCTAAGCGGACGAGCTCCTACGAGCAGTACTTC
NA	TRBV10-3	few	TRBJ2-7	CAISGELSEQYF	TGTGCCATCAGTGGGGAGCTAAGCGAGCAGTACTTC
TRBD2	TRBV30	NA	TRBJ2-5	CAWSVLAGAGETQYF	TGTGCCTGGAGTGTACTAGCGGGGGCGGGGGAGACCCAGTACTTC
NA	TRBV2	NA	TRBJ2-7	CASSLLPSQTAYEQYF	TGTGCCAGCAGTCTCCTACCTAGCCAAACTGCCTACGAGCAGTACTTC
NA	TRBV6-5	NA	TRBJ2-7	CASQGSSYEQYF	TGTGCCAGCCAAGGGAGCTCCTACGAGCAGTACTTC
TRBD1	TRBV10-1	NA	TRBJ2-1	CASWGQGGENEQFF	TGCGCCAGCTGGGGACAGGGTGGGGAAAATGAGCAGTTCTTC
NA	TRBV7-9	NA	TRBJ1-1	CSSSLSPEKAFF	TGTTCCAGCAGCTTATCCCCTGAGAAAGCTTTCTTT
NA	TRBV6-5	NA	TRBJ1-3	CASRGPTSSGNTIYF	TGTGCCAGCAGGGGCCCGACCAGCTCTGGAAACACCATATATTTT
TRBD2	TRBV10-3	NA	TRBJ2-1	CAISFPAGLANYNEQFF	TGTGCCATCAGCTTCCCGGCGGGACTAGCTAACTACAATGAGCAGTTCTTC
NA	TRBV4-1	NA	TRBJ2-3	CATGRGTDTQYF	TGCGCCACCGGGCGGGGCACAGATACGCAGTATTTT
NA	TRBV7-9	NA	TRBJ1-3	CASSSSGGALGNTIYF	TGTGCCAGCAGCTCTTCGGGGGGCGCCTTAGGAAACACCATATATTTT
TRBD1	TRBV19	NA	TRBJ1-5	CASSTSLGQGSMSQHF	TGTGCCAGTAGTACCTCCCTGGGACAGGGCTCGATGTCCCAGCATTTT
NA	TRBV19	NA	TRBJ2-6	CASSLPTGGANVLTF	TGTGCCAGTAGTCTCCCGACAGGTGGGGCCAACGTCCTGACTTTC
NA	TRBV6-1	NA	TRBJ1-5	CASSESIHKVNQPQHF	TGTGCCAGCAGTGAAAGTATTCACAAAGTAAATCAGCCCCAGCATTTT
NA	TRBV15	NA	TRBJ1-1	CATRSGRGLTEAFF	TGTGCCACCAGATCGGGCCGGGGTCTCACTGAAGCTTTCTTT